This is a list of T cell receptor beta chains from one sample in a study of breast tumors, draining lymph nodes, adjacent tissues. TCRdb called the multiplex PCR reads again in MiXCR, with one record for every CDR3 protein. The repertoire holds over 150,000 distinct CDR3 sequences, with about 30% as singletons. The source material was axillary lymph node tissue. Receptors were obtained from a female donor with breast cancer. Some clones in this sample may be carry-over from other donors' samples. Each CDR3 is given with its conserved first and last residue. Fields, in order: clone size, D gene, J gene, V gene, CDR3 protein, CDR3 DNA. D genes are given only for firm matches. Rows give clone size only sometimes, using once, few, many, or a class for an expanded clone.

clone_size: many
d_call: TRBD1
j_call: TRBJ2-4
v_call: TRBV29-1
cdr3_aa: CSDMRKQGAKNIQYF
cdr3_nt: TGCAGCGACATGAGAAAACAGGGGGCCAAAAACATTCAGTACTTC

clone_size: many
d_call: TRBD1
j_call: TRBJ2-3
v_call: TRBV6-6
cdr3_aa: CASSYGLAGGTDTQYF
cdr3_nt: TGTGCCAGCAGTTACGGGCTAGCAGGGGGTACAGATACGCAGTATTTT

clone_size: -
d_call: -
j_call: TRBJ1-5
v_call: TRBV10-3
cdr3_aa: CAISESGHRGQPQHF
cdr3_nt: TGTGCCATCAGTGAGTCGGGACATCGGGGACAGCCCCAGCATTTT

clone_size: many
d_call: -
j_call: TRBJ2-2
v_call: TRBV24-1
cdr3_aa: CATSDLRDTGELFF
cdr3_nt: TGTGCCACCAGTGATTTGCGGGATACCGGGGAGCTGTTTTTT

clone_size: -
d_call: -
j_call: TRBJ1-2
v_call: TRBV29-1
cdr3_aa: CSAPGFSGHTF
cdr3_nt: TGCAGCGCCCCGGGGTTCTCTGGCCACACCTTC

clone_size: -
d_call: TRBD2
j_call: TRBJ2-1
v_call: TRBV6-5
cdr3_aa: CATQRSGRAYNEQFF
cdr3_nt: TGTGCCACCCAGCGCAGCGGGAGGGCCTACAATGAGCAGTTCTTC

clone_size: many
d_call: -
j_call: TRBJ1-6
v_call: TRBV6-5
cdr3_aa: CASSPEISYNSPLHF
cdr3_nt: TGTGCCAGCAGTCCGGAAATCTCCTATAATTCACCCCTCCACTTT

clone_size: few
d_call: -
j_call: TRBJ2-7
v_call: TRBV12-3/TRBV12-4
cdr3_aa: CASSNQGLEQYF
cdr3_nt: TGTGCCAGCAGCAACCAGGGTCTCGAGCAGTACTTC

clone_size: many
d_call: TRBD2
j_call: TRBJ2-1
v_call: TRBV30
cdr3_aa: CAWSEGSGSSYNEQFF
cdr3_nt: TGTGCCTGGAGTGAAGGTAGCGGGAGTTCGTACAATGAGCAGTTCTTC

clone_size: -
d_call: TRBD1
j_call: TRBJ1-2
v_call: TRBV27
cdr3_aa: CASSLFEGATGYTF
cdr3_nt: TGTGCCAGCAGTTTATTTGAGGGGGCCACGGGCTACACCTTC

clone_size: many
d_call: -
j_call: TRBJ2-3
v_call: TRBV6-5
cdr3_aa: CASSYSPGPFLPDTQYF
cdr3_nt: TGTGCCAGCAGTTACTCACCGGGACCTTTTTTGCCAGATACGCAGTATTTT